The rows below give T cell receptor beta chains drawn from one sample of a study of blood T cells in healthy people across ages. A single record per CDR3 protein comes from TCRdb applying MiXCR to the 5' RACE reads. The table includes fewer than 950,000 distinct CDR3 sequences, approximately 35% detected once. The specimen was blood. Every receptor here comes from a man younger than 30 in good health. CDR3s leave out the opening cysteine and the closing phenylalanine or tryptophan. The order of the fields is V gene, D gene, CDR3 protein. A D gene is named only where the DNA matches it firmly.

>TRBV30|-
AWSPVGANVLT
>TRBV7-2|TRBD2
ASSLVWIAGAYEQY
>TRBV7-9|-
ASSLPIWAGANVLT
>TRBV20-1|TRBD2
SARDESVLAGDNEQF
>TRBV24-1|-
ATSDTTTANTGELF
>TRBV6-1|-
ASIRRGDSPLH
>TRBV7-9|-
ASSLVQGFGTEAF
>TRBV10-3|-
AISEIGEQY
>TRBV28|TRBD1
ASSFDKMTGGIDEQY
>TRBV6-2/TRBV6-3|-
ASSPTREHATDTQY
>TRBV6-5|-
ASSQQGEQY
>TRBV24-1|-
ATSDFGERTQY
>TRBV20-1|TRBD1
SANPTGFAYNEQF
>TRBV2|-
ASSLQLQGSGNTIY
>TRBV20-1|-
SPLAGSSSNTEAF
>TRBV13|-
ASSSRGAYNEQY
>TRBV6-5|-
ASTQAASGQGYT